This TCR beta chain was documented in a study of T cells in Graves' hyperthyroidism and ophthalmopathy. Study summary: Peripheral blood samples were taken at initial diagnosis, prior to any treatment. General study findings and limits: Clonotypes that were expanded in thyroid above 0.001 mostly appeared in blood too.

This clonotype was detected a few times. Its antigen remains unknown. This CDR3 contains 13 residues. Trimming removed 3 bases at V and 6 bases at J, with 10 bases between. Germline CDR1 reads MDHEN; CDR2 reads SYDVKM. Amplified TCR beta CDR3 regions derived from RNA transcripts. The primer set for the first-round RT-PCR of the TCR CDR3 was HTBI. TCRdb fed the multiplex PCR reads into MiXCR, producing one record per CDR3 protein. Seen here are roughly 580,000 distinct CDR3 sequences, 14% observed once, and the top ten hold roughly 6.2%. Every diagnosis used clinical symptoms, serum thyroxine and TRAb, thyroid ultrasound and orbital computed tomography. This sample holds PBMCs from roughly 10 ml fresh peripheral blood.

This TCR was recovered from a young woman with Graves' hyperthyroidism that later progressed to Graves' ophthalmopathy. The sequencing input was blood. This sequence joins TRBV28 and TRBJ2-3, with D hard to call. CDR3 loop: CASSLGLEDTQYF. Here the CDR3 DNA reads TGTGCCAGCAGTTTGGGCCTGGAGGATACGCAGTATTTT.